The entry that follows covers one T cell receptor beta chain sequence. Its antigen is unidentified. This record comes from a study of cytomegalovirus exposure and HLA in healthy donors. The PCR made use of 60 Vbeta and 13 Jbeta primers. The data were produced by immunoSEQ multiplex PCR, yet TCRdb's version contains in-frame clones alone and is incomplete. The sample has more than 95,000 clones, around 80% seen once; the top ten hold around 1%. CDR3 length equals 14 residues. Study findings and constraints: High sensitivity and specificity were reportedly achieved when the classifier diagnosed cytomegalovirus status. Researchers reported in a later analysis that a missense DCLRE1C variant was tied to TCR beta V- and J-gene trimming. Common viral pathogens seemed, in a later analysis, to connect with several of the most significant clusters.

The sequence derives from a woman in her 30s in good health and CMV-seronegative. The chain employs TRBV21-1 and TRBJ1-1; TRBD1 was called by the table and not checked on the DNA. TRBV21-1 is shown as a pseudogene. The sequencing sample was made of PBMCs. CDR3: CASRNTGGNTEAFF. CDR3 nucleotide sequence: TGTGCCAGCAGGAATACAGGGGGCAACACTGAAGCTTTCTTT.